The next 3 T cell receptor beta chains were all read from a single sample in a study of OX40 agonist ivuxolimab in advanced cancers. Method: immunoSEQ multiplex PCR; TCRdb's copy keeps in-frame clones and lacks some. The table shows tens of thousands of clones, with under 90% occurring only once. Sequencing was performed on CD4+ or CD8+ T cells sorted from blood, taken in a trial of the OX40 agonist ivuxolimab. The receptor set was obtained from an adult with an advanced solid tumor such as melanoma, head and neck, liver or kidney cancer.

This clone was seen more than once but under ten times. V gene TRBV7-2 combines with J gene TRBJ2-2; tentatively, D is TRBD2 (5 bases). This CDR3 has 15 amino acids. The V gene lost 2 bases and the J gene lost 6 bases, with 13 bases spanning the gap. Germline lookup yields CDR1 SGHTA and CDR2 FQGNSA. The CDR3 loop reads CASSLLRGSAGELFF. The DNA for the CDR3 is TGTGCCAGCAGCTTATTGCGTGGGAGCGCCGGGGAGCTGTTTTTT.

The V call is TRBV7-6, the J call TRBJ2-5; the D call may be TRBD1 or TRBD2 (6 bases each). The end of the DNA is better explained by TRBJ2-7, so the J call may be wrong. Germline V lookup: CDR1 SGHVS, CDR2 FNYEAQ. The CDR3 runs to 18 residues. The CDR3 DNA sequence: TGTGCCAGCAGCTTAGGGCGTCCCGAAGGGGGGAGCTCCTACGAGCAGTACTTC. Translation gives CASSLGRPEGGSSYEQYF.

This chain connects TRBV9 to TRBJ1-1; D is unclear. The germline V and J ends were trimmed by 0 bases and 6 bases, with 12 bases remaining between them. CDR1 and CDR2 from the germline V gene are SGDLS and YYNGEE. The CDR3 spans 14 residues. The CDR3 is CASSVDGLGAEAFF. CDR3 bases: TGTGCCAGCAGCGTAGATGGTCTCGGGGCTGAAGCTTTCTTT.